This passage covers 7 T cell receptor beta chains from one sample sequenced in a study of response to subunit inactivated influenza vaccine. TCRdb re-derived calls from the RT-PCR reads in MiXCR, one entry per CDR3 protein. The table has approximately 730,000 distinct CDR3 sequences, around 13% seen once. The sequences come from PBMCs from blood, collected roughly 2 weeks before vaccination. The receptor set was obtained from a man in his fifties or sixties who received an inactivated influenza vaccine.

The chain links TRBV20-1 to TRBJ2-1; D uncertain. Germline CDR1 DFQATT, CDR2 SNEGSKA (reference sequence). Trimming left V 6 bases short and J 2 bases short, with 8 bases between. The CDR3 runs 12 residues. CDR3 nucleotides: TGCAGTGCAAAACCCCCCTACAATGAGCAGTTCTTC. Amino acid sequence: CSAKPPYNEQFF.

This clonotype was found a few times. V is TRBV28 and J is TRBJ1-1, with TRBD1 matching 9 bases. This CDR3 is 11 amino acids long. Trimming at V came to 6 bases and at J to 12 bases, leaving 5 bases not matched to a gene. Germline V gene lookup returns CDR1 MDHEN and CDR2 SYDVKM. CDR3 in DNA: TGTGCCAGCAGCCCAGGGACAGGGCCTTTCTTT. Protein: CASSPGTGPFF.

This clonotype was counted a few times. This sequence joins TRBV20-1 and TRBJ1-6; 7 nucleotides line up with TRBD1. This CDR3 contains 14 residues. With 0 bases clipped from V and 7 bases from J, the junction kept 3 bases outside the gene matches. The V gene's germline CDR1 is DFQATT and CDR2 SNEGSKA (reference sequence). The CDR3 reads CSARDLGGNSPLHF. The CDR3 DNA sequence: TGCAGTGCTAGAGATTTAGGGGGCAATTCACCCCTCCACTTT.

This rearrangement joins TRBV3-1 to TRBJ2-7; 11 bases fit TRBD2. Germline values: CDR1 LGHDT, CDR2 YNNKEL (reference sequence). The CDR3 runs to 14 residues. J gave up 6 bases and V 3 bases, and 4 bases lay outside the gene matches. Here the CDR3 reads CASSQALAGVEQYF. CDR3 sequence (DNA): TGTGCCAGCAGCCAGGCACTAGCGGGAGTCGAGCAGTACTTC.

This clonotype was recorded a few times. The chain is built from TRBV7-2 and TRBJ2-7, with 7 nucleotides matching TRBD2. V shed 1 base and J 3 bases; nucleotides not matched to a gene: 6. This CDR3 comprises 15 residues. Germline V CDR1 and CDR2: SGHTA, FQGNSA. The CDR3 sequence is CASSLGLAAHYEQYF. In DNA form, the CDR3 reads TGTGCCAGCAGCTTAGGACTAGCAGCTCACTACGAGCAGTACTTC.

This chain connects TRBV27 to TRBJ2-1; TRBD2 agrees at 10 bases. Trimming took 5 bases from V and 4 from J; bases not matched to a gene: 11. CDR1 is MNHEY, CDR2 SMNVEV, per germline (reference sequence). The CDR3 covers 17 residues. CDR3 DNA sequence: TGTGCCAGCAGTCCTCCTAGCGGGAGAAGGAATTACAATGAGCAGTTCTTC. Its protein is CASSPPSGRRNYNEQFF.

V is TRBV6-1 and J is TRBJ2-2, with a possible D match to TRBD2 (6 bases). Per germline, CDR1 MNHNS and CDR2 SASEGT. This CDR3 region has 14 residues. V lost 6 bases and J 1 base, leaving 9 bases between the germline ends. CDR3 in DNA: TGTGCCAGCAGCGGGACTCAGAACACCGGGGAGCTGTTTTTT. Translation gives CASSGTQNTGELFF.